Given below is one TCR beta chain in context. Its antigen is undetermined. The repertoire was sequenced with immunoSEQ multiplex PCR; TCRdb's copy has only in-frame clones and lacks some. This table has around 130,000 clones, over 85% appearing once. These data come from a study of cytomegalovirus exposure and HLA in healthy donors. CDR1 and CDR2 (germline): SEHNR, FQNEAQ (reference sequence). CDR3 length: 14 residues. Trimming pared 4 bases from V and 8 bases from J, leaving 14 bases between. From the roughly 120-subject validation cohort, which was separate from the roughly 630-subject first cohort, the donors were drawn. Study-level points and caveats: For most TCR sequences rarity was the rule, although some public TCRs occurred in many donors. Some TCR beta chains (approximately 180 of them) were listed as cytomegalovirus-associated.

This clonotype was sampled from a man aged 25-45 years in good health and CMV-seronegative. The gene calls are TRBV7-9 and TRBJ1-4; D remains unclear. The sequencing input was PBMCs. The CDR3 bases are TGTGCCAGCAGCTCCACGTTCTCGGGGGAAAAACTGTTTTTT. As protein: CASSSTFSGEKLFF.